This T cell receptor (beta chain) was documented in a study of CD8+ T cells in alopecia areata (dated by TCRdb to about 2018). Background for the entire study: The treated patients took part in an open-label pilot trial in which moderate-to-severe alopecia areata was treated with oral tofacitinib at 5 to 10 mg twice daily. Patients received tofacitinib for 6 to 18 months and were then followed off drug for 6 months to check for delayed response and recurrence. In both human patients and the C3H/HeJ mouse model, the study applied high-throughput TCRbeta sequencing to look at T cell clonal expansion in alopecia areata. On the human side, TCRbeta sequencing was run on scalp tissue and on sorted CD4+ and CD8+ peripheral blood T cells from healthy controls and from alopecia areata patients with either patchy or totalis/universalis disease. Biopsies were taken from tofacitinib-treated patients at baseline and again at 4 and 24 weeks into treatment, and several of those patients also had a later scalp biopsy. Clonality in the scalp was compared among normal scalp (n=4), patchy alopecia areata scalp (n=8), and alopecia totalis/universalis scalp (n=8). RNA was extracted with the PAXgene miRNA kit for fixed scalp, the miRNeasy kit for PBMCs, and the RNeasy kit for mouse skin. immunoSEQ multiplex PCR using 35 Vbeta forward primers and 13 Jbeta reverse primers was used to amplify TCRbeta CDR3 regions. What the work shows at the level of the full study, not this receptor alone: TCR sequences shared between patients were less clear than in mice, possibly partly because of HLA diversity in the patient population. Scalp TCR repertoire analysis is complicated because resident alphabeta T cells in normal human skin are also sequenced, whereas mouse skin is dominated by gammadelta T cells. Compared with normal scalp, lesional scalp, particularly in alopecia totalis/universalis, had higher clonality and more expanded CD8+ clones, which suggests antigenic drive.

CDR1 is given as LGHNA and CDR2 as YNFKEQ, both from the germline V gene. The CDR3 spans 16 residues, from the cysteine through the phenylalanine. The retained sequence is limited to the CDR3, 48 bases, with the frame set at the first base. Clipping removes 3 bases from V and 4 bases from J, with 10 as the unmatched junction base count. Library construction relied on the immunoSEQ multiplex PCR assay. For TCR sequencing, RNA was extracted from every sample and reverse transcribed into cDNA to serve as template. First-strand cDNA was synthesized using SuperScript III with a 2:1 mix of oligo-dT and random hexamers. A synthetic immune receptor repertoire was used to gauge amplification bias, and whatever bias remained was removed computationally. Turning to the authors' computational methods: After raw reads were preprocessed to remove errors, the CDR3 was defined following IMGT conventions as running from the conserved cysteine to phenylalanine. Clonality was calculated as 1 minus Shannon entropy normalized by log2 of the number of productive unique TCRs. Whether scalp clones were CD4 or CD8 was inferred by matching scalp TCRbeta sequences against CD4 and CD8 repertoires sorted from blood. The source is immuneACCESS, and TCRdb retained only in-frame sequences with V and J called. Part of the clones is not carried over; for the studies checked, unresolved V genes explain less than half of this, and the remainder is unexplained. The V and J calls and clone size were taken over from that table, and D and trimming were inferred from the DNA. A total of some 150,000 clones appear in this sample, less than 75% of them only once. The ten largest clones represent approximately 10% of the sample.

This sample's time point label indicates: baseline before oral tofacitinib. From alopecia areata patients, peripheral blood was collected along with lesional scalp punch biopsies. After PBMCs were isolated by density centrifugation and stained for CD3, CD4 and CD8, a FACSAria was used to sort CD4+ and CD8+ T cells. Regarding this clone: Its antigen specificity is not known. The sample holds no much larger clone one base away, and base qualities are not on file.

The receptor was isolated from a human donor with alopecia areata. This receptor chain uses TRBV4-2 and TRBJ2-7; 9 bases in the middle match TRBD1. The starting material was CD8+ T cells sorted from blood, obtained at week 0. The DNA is TGTGCCAGCAGCCAGGCCGGAACAGGGGGCGCTTACGAGCAGTACTTC. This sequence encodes CASSQAGTGGAYEQYF.